This is a list of T cell receptor beta chains from one sample in a study of regulatory T cells in long-lasting Graves disease. MiXCR, run by TCRdb on the multiplex PCR reads, gives a single entry per CDR3 protein. Here the sample spans roughly 300,000 distinct CDR3 sequences, about 18% being singletons. The sample here was peripheral blood mononuclear cells (PBMCs), taken when the disease was refractory, from a patient treated with antithyroid drugs. Receptors were obtained from a female donor with Graves disease. Both conserved end residues are part of each CDR3. A D gene is named only where the DNA matches it firmly. Rows give clone size only sometimes, using once, few, many, or a class for an expanded clone.

j_gene	v_gene	abundance	d_gene	CDR3nt	CDR3aa
TRBJ1-4	TRBV28	many	.	TGTGCCAGCAGGGTGACAGGAGGAGATGAAAAACTGTTTTTT	CASRVTGGDEKLFF
TRBJ2-5	TRBV7-9	many	.	TGTGCCAGCAGCTTAGCGGGCGAGGCGACCCAGTACTTC	CASSLAGEATQYF
TRBJ1-6	TRBV11-2	many	TRBD1	TGTGCCAGCAGCGCCAACCGGGACAGCCTGAGCTCCTATAATTCACCCCTCCACTTT	CASSANRDSLSSYNSPLHF
TRBJ1-2	TRBV7-9	.	TRBD1	TGTGCCAGCAGCTTAGCGCAAGGGGGCGCAGACTATGGCTACACCTTC	CASSLAQGGADYGYTF
TRBJ2-7	TRBV10-3	few	TRBD1	TGTGCCATCAACCCAACAGGGGCCTCCTACGAGCAGTACTTC	CAINPTGASYEQYF
TRBJ2-7	TRBV10-1	.	TRBD2	TGCGCCAGCAGTGAGGGACTAGACGAGCAGTACTTC	CASSEGLDEQYF
TRBJ2-2	TRBV19	few	TRBD2	TGTGCCAGTAGTATCCCGGGACTAGCGGACACCGGGGAGCTGTTTTTT	CASSIPGLADTGELFF
TRBJ2-2	TRBV20-1	once	.	TGCAGTGCTAGGCTTCTCGGGCAGCGGGTTCTGGGAGCGGGGAACACCGGGGAGCTGTTTTTT	CSARLLGQRVLGAGNTGELFF
TRBJ1-3	TRBV20-1	.	.	TGCAGTGCTAGAGATGGACAGCTAATCTCTGGAAACGCCATATATTTT	CSARDGQLISGNAIYF
TRBJ2-3	TRBV11-1	.	TRBD1	TGTGCCAGCAGCGCCCGACAGGGGGACTCAGATACGCAGTATTTT	CASSARQGDSDTQYF
TRBJ2-7	TRBV7-8	few	.	TGTGCCAGCAGCTCTTCGTCCCAAGCCCCCTACGAGCAGTACTTC	CASSSSSQAPYEQYF
TRBJ1-6	TRBV12-3/TRBV12-4	few	TRBD1	TGTGCCAGCAGACTATCTGGACAGGGACGGAATTCACCCCTCCACTTT	CASRLSGQGRNSPLHF
TRBJ2-2	TRBV10-3	.	.	TGTGCCATCAGCCGGGACACAACCGGGGAGCTGTTTTTT	CAISRDTTGELFF
TRBJ1-3	TRBV5-1	few	.	TGCGCCAGCAGCGTGCCAGAGCCTGGAAACACCATATATTTT	CASSVPEPGNTIYF
TRBJ2-7	TRBV19	.	.	TGTGCCAGTAGTCTTAACTGGGACAACCACTACGAGCAGTACTTC	CASSLNWDNHYEQYF
TRBJ1-3	TRBV4-1	.	.	TGCGCCAGCAGCCAAGGGGTGGCAGTTAACACCATATATTTT	CASSQGVAVNTIYF
TRBJ2-7	TRBV29-1	few	.	TGCAGCGTTGCCTCGGTGAGCGGTACCATCTACGAGCAGTACTTC	CSVASVSGTIYEQYF
TRBJ1-2	TRBV7-3	few	.	TGTGCCAGCAGCTTAGCAGGGGAGCGAGGCTACACCTTC	CASSLAGERGYTF
TRBJ1-2	TRBV6-1	many	.	TGTGCCAGCAGCAGGGTTAACTATGGCTACACCTTC	CASSRVNYGYTF
TRBJ1-6	TRBV2	many	TRBD1	TGTGCCGGAGGACAGGGAGGGGATTCACCCCTCCACTTT	CAGGQGGDSPLHF
TRBJ2-3	TRBV24-1	.	TRBD1	TGTGCCACCAGTGACCCGCGGACAGGGGGATCCACAGATACGCAGTATTTT	CATSDPRTGGSTDTQYF
TRBJ1-2	TRBV3-1	.	.	TGTGCCAGCAGCCAAGATCAAGAGTTTAACTATGGCTACACCTTC	CASSQDQEFNYGYTF
TRBJ2-7	TRBV7-9	few	.	TGTGCCAGCAGCTTAAGGGGTCTCTACGAGCAGTACTTC	CASSLRGLYEQYF
TRBJ1-4	TRBV29-1	.	.	TGCAGCGTCCGACACTTAACTAATGAAAAACTGTTTTTT	CSVRHLTNEKLFF
TRBJ1-5	TRBV28	many	.	TGTGCCAGCAGTTTATCTGGTGCCAGGAGCAATCAGCCCCAGCATTTT	CASSLSGARSNQPQHF
TRBJ1-6	TRBV27	many	.	TGTGCCAGCAGTTTCGGCAGGGGCTATAATTCACCCCTCCACTTT	CASSFGRGYNSPLHF
TRBJ1-5	TRBV5-1	few	.	TGCGCCAGCAGCTTGGCAGGGTTAGGAAGCAATCAGCCCCAGCATTTT	CASSLAGLGSNQPQHF